This T cell receptor beta chain was observed in a study of beta chain features in type 1 diabetes. Study outcomes and limitations: The naive, central memory and Treg TCRB repertoires of patients appeared to be more similar to one another than those of healthy donors. Type 1 diabetes patients had VDJ junctions that carried fewer insertions and more deletions.

The CDR3 consists of 13 residues. Looked up from germline, CDR1 is SNHLY and CDR2 is FYNNEI. After removal of 7 bases from V and 5 bases from J, the junction contained 7 bases not matched to a gene. As every portion of the isolated RNA was reverse transcribed, the sequencing read expressed TCRB transcripts. The table came from immunoSEQ multiplex PCR; TCRdb's copy has only in-frame clones and leaves some out. The sample contains around 500,000 clones, about 10% of which appear only once. Concerning this clone itself: Its specificity is not known.

It was one heparinised blood draw, averaging about 110 mL, that each donor gave. The chain couples TRBV2 to TRBJ1-2, with TRBD1 identical over 7 bases. Sequencing input: naive CD4+ T cells from blood. The clonotype comes from a woman younger than 35 in good health. CDR3 sequence reads: CASIGYRGYGYTF. CDR3 in DNA: TGTGCCAGCATCGGGTACAGGGGATATGGCTACACCTTC.